The rows below give T cell receptor beta chains drawn from one sample of a study of blood T cell repertoires in COVID-19. Using immunoSEQ multiplex PCR, the repertoire was profiled, and TCRdb retains in-frame clones only, with some absent. The sample records 250,000 to 300,000 clones, approximately 90% being singletons. Sequenced input: peripheral blood. The receptor set was obtained from a man between 40 and 49 years old with acute or convalescent COVID-19. Each CDR3 is given with its conserved first and last residue. Each record gives: CDR3 protein, CDR3 DNA, V gene, J gene, clone size, D gene. D genes are given only for firm matches. Rows give clone size only sometimes, using once, few, many, or a class for an expanded clone.

CDR3 protein: CASSPVAGGQEIVAGELFF; CDR3 DNA: TGTGCCAGCAGCCCCGTGGCGGGGGGGCAGGAAATTGTCGCCGGGGAGCTGTTTTTT; V gene: TRBV9; J gene: TRBJ2-2; clone size: few; D gene: TRBD2
CDR3 protein: CASSQRERQGKDTEAFF; CDR3 DNA: TGCGCCAGCAGCCAGAGGGAGAGACAGGGGAAGGACACTGAAGCTTTCTTT; V gene: TRBV4-1; J gene: TRBJ1-1; clone size: NA; D gene: TRBD1
CDR3 protein: CASSLESQGPGSYEQYF; CDR3 DNA: TGTGCCAGCAGCTTGGAAAGCCAGGGCCCGGGCTCCTACGAGCAGTACTTC; V gene: TRBV5-6; J gene: TRBJ2-7; clone size: NA; D gene: NA
CDR3 protein: CASGLRTDNYGYTF; CDR3 DNA: TGTGCTAGTGGTTTGAGAACAGACAACTATGGCTACACCTTC; V gene: TRBV12-5; J gene: TRBJ1-2; clone size: NA; D gene: NA
CDR3 protein: CASSLDHGGNYGYTF; CDR3 DNA: TGTGCCAGCAGCTTAGATCACGGAGGCAACTATGGCTACACCTTC; V gene: TRBV11-2; J gene: TRBJ1-2; clone size: few; D gene: NA
CDR3 protein: CASSEKSGGTYNEQFF; CDR3 DNA: TGTGCCAGCAGTGAAAAAAGCGGGGGAACTTACAATGAGCAGTTCTTC; V gene: TRBV6-1; J gene: TRBJ2-1; clone size: NA; D gene: TRBD2
CDR3 protein: CASSIPPMSNQPQHF; CDR3 DNA: TGTGCCAGTAGTATCCCCCCAATGAGCAATCAGCCCCAGCATTTT; V gene: TRBV19; J gene: TRBJ1-5; clone size: NA; D gene: NA
CDR3 protein: CASSEDKVPGQPQHF; CDR3 DNA: TGTGCCAGCAGTGAGGACAAGGTTCCAGGACAGCCCCAGCATTTT; V gene: TRBV6-1; J gene: TRBJ1-5; clone size: NA; D gene: NA
CDR3 protein: CASTPQEFSWGGNREKLFF; CDR3 DNA: TGCGCCAGCACCCCACAAGAGTTTTCATGGGGAGGGAATAGAGAAAAACTGTTTTTT; V gene: TRBV5-1; J gene: TRBJ1-4; clone size: NA; D gene: NA
CDR3 protein: CAISLQQGNTEAFF; CDR3 DNA: TGTGCCATCAGTCTTCAACAGGGGAACACTGAAGCTTTCTTT; V gene: TRBV10-3; J gene: TRBJ1-1; clone size: NA; D gene: NA
CDR3 protein: CASSQEGNQPQHF; CDR3 DNA: TGTGCCAGCAGCCAGGAGGGGAATCAGCCCCAGCATTTT; V gene: TRBV3-1/TRBV3-2; J gene: TRBJ1-5; clone size: NA; D gene: NA
CDR3 protein: CASGKDRGSGSTEAFF; CDR3 DNA: TGTGCTAGTGGCAAGGACAGGGGCAGCGGTAGCACTGAAGCTTTCTTT; V gene: TRBV12-5; J gene: TRBJ1-1; clone size: few; D gene: TRBD1
CDR3 protein: CASSLRTGAGDTQYF; CDR3 DNA: TGTGCCAGCAGCTTACGTACAGGGGCAGGAGATACGCAGTATTTT; V gene: TRBV7-6; J gene: TRBJ2-3; clone size: once; D gene: TRBD1
CDR3 protein: CASSFPQGEAFF; CDR3 DNA: TGTGCCAGCAGTTTCCCGCAGGGAGAAGCTTTCTTT; V gene: TRBV6-5; J gene: TRBJ1-1; clone size: NA; D gene: NA
CDR3 protein: CASSSSGGAGETQYF; CDR3 DNA: TGCGCCAGCAGCTCCAGCGGGGGGGCCGGAGAGACCCAGTACTTC; V gene: TRBV5-1; J gene: TRBJ2-5; clone size: NA; D gene: TRBD2
CDR3 protein: CASRRDLNTEAFF; CDR3 DNA: TGTGCCAGCAGGAGGGATTTGAACACTGAAGCTTTCTTT; V gene: TRBV2; J gene: TRBJ1-1; clone size: NA; D gene: NA
CDR3 protein: CASPGWDRDYEQYF; CDR3 DNA: TGTGCCAGCCCGGGATGGGACAGGGACTACGAGCAGTACTTC; V gene: TRBV11-3; J gene: TRBJ2-7; clone size: NA; D gene: TRBD1
CDR3 protein: CASTSEIGSEQFF; CDR3 DNA: TGTGCCAGCACCTCGGAGATAGGCTCTGAGCAGTTCTTC; V gene: TRBV2; J gene: TRBJ2-1; clone size: NA; D gene: NA
CDR3 protein: CASTLNRANTEAFF; CDR3 DNA: TGTGCCAGTACCCTTAACAGGGCGAACACTGAAGCTTTCTTT; V gene: TRBV19; J gene: TRBJ1-1; clone size: NA; D gene: NA
CDR3 protein: CASGLAQGVDSEAFF; CDR3 DNA: TGTGCTAGTGGTTTGGCACAGGGGGTGGACTCTGAAGCTTTCTTT; V gene: TRBV12-5; J gene: TRBJ1-1; clone size: NA; D gene: TRBD1
CDR3 protein: CASSIRGFGPQHF; CDR3 DNA: TGTGCCAGTAGTATCCGCGGGTTCGGGCCCCAGCATTTT; V gene: TRBV19; J gene: TRBJ1-5; clone size: once; D gene: NA
CDR3 protein: CASSLGPSLRAFF; CDR3 DNA: TGTGCCAGCAGTTTAGGGCCCAGTCTACGGGCTTTCTTT; V gene: TRBV27; J gene: TRBJ1-1; clone size: NA; D gene: NA
CDR3 protein: CASSPKQGGTEAFF; CDR3 DNA: TGTGCCAGCTCACCAAAACAGGGAGGGACTGAAGCTTTCTTT; V gene: TRBV18; J gene: TRBJ1-1; clone size: NA; D gene: NA